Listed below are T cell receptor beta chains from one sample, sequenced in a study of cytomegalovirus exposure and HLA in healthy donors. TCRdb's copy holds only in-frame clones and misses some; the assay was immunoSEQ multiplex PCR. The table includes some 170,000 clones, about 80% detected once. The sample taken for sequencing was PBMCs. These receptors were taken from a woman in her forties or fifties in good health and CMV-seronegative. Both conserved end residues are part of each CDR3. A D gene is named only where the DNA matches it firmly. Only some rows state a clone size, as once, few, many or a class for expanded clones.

CDR3 DNA: TGCAGCGTTGAAGATCTTATGGGCAGGGGTGGGGGTCAATATGGCTACACCTTC
CDR3 protein: CSVEDLMGRGGGQYGYTF
clone size: .
D gene: .
J gene: TRBJ1-2
V gene: TRBV29-1

CDR3 DNA: TGTGCCAGCAGAACCACTGGGGGGACTGAAGCTTTCTTT
CDR3 protein: CASRTTGGTEAFF
clone size: .
D gene: .
J gene: TRBJ1-1
V gene: TRBV7-9

CDR3 DNA: TGCGCCAGCAGCCCCCGACCCACGTCGGAGGAGACCCAGTACTTC
CDR3 protein: CASSPRPTSEETQYF
clone size: .
D gene: .
J gene: TRBJ2-5
V gene: TRBV4-1

CDR3 DNA: TGTGCCAGCAGAGGGACAGACAAAAACACTGAAGCTTTCTTT
CDR3 protein: CASRGTDKNTEAFF
clone size: many
D gene: TRBD1
J gene: TRBJ1-1
V gene: TRBV6-4

CDR3 DNA: TGTGCCAGCAGTTTAACCCGAGCCGGAGCCTACGAGCAGTACTTC
CDR3 protein: CASSLTRAGAYEQYF
clone size: .
D gene: .
J gene: TRBJ2-7
V gene: TRBV27

CDR3 DNA: TGCGCCAGCAGTGAAGCTCGTAGCGGTGGCACAGATACGCAGTATTTT
CDR3 protein: CASSEARSGGTDTQYF
clone size: .
D gene: .
J gene: TRBJ2-3
V gene: TRBV10-1

CDR3 DNA: TGTGCCAGCAGCCGACTAGCGGGAGGGGCTTCCGGGGAGCTGTTTTTT
CDR3 protein: CASSRLAGGASGELFF
clone size: .
D gene: TRBD2
J gene: TRBJ2-2
V gene: TRBV2

CDR3 DNA: TGCAGCGTTCGACAGGGTGCTAACTATGGCTACACCTTC
CDR3 protein: CSVRQGANYGYTF
clone size: .
D gene: TRBD1
J gene: TRBJ1-2
V gene: TRBV29-1

CDR3 DNA: TGTGCCAGCACTGCTATCCGAGGGGGTGTGCGGTCAAACTACGAGCAGTACTTC
CDR3 protein: CASTAIRGGVRSNYEQYF
clone size: .
D gene: .
J gene: TRBJ2-7
V gene: TRBV28

CDR3 DNA: TGTGCCATCAGTGAGTCGGGGACGCAGGGGGAGACCCAGTACTTC
CDR3 protein: CAISESGTQGETQYF
clone size: .
D gene: .
J gene: TRBJ2-5
V gene: TRBV10-3

CDR3 DNA: TGTGCCAGCAGCCGGACAGGGGGCTACGAGCAGTACTTC
CDR3 protein: CASSRTGGYEQYF
clone size: once
D gene: TRBD1
J gene: TRBJ2-7
V gene: TRBV7-6

CDR3 DNA: TGCAGCGTTGAATACGGTGATCAGCCCCAGCATTTT
CDR3 protein: CSVEYGDQPQHF
clone size: .
D gene: .
J gene: TRBJ1-5
V gene: TRBV29-1

CDR3 DNA: TGTGCCAGCAGACAGCAAATGGACAGGGGCTTTCCTCACGTGCCCCAGCATTTT
CDR3 protein: CASRQQMDRGFPHVPQHF
clone size: .
D gene: TRBD1
J gene: TRBJ1-5
V gene: TRBV2

CDR3 DNA: TGCGCCAGCAGCCAATCCGTCGGGACTGCCGCGCTGGGGGAGCAGTACTTC
CDR3 protein: CASSQSVGTAALGEQYF
clone size: few
D gene: .
J gene: TRBJ2-7
V gene: TRBV4-3

CDR3 DNA: TGTGCCAGCAGCCCACGCGACAGGGGCAGCGGAAAACTGTTTTTT
CDR3 protein: CASSPRDRGSGKLFF
clone size: few
D gene: TRBD1
J gene: TRBJ1-4
V gene: TRBV6-5

CDR3 DNA: TGTGCCAGCAGCTTGGGACAGGGGATGGTGACCTACGAGCAGTACTTC
CDR3 protein: CASSLGQGMVTYEQYF
clone size: .
D gene: TRBD1
J gene: TRBJ2-7
V gene: TRBV9

CDR3 DNA: TGTGCCAGCCTTAGGAAGGAGAGAAAGCAGTTCTTC
CDR3 protein: CASLRKERKQFF
clone size: .
D gene: .
J gene: TRBJ2-1
V gene: TRBV27

CDR3 DNA: TGTGCCAGCAGCGACACTAGCGGCGGAAACATTCAGTACTTC
CDR3 protein: CASSDTSGGNIQYF
clone size: once
D gene: TRBD2
J gene: TRBJ2-4
V gene: TRBV13

CDR3 DNA: TGCGCCAGCAGCTTGGGACAGGGGCTATTTGAAGCTTTCTTT
CDR3 protein: CASSLGQGLFEAFF
clone size: .
D gene: TRBD1
J gene: TRBJ1-1
V gene: TRBV5-1

CDR3 DNA: TGTGCCAGCAGCTTCTTTCGGGATTCACCCCTCCACTTT
CDR3 protein: CASSFFRDSPLHF
clone size: few
D gene: .
J gene: TRBJ1-6
V gene: TRBV11-2

CDR3 DNA: TGTGCCAGCAGCCTTTCTCCCACAGGGGGCTCTGGTGGCTACACCTTC
CDR3 protein: CASSLSPTGGSGGYTF
clone size: .
D gene: TRBD1
J gene: TRBJ1-2
V gene: TRBV4-2

CDR3 DNA: TGTGCCACTATGCCGACCGGGACAGGTTTAATAAGTGAGCAGTTCTTC
CDR3 protein: CATMPTGTGLISEQFF
clone size: .
D gene: TRBD1
J gene: TRBJ2-1
V gene: TRBV19

CDR3 DNA: TGTGCCAGCAGCGTAGGCGGGGGCGGGGGCTACACCTTC
CDR3 protein: CASSVGGGGGYTF
clone size: .
D gene: .
J gene: TRBJ1-2
V gene: TRBV9

CDR3 DNA: TGTGCCAGCACTGAACAGGCAAAGAACTATGGCTACACCTTC
CDR3 protein: CASTEQAKNYGYTF
clone size: .
D gene: .
J gene: TRBJ1-2
V gene: TRBV28

CDR3 DNA: TGTGCCAGCAGCACCCGACAGGGGGCAGAAGAGCAGTACTTC
CDR3 protein: CASSTRQGAEEQYF
clone size: once
D gene: TRBD1
J gene: TRBJ2-7
V gene: TRBV9

CDR3 DNA: TGTGCCAGCAGAATAGGACAGGCCTACGAGCAGTACTTC
CDR3 protein: CASRIGQAYEQYF
clone size: .
D gene: TRBD1
J gene: TRBJ2-7
V gene: TRBV28

CDR3 DNA: TGTGCCAGCAGCCCGACGACCGGGACAGGGGTTATAGCTGAAGCTTTCTTT
CDR3 protein: CASSPTTGTGVIAEAFF
clone size: .
D gene: TRBD1
J gene: TRBJ1-1
V gene: TRBV9

CDR3 DNA: TGTGCCAGCACCCTTAACACTGAAGCTTTCTTT
CDR3 protein: CASTLNTEAFF
clone size: .
D gene: .
J gene: TRBJ1-1
V gene: TRBV28

CDR3 DNA: TGTGCCAGTAATACCTACTCTGGGACAGGGGGCGCGGCTGGCTACACCTTC
CDR3 protein: CASNTYSGTGGAAGYTF
clone size: few
D gene: TRBD1
J gene: TRBJ1-2
V gene: TRBV19